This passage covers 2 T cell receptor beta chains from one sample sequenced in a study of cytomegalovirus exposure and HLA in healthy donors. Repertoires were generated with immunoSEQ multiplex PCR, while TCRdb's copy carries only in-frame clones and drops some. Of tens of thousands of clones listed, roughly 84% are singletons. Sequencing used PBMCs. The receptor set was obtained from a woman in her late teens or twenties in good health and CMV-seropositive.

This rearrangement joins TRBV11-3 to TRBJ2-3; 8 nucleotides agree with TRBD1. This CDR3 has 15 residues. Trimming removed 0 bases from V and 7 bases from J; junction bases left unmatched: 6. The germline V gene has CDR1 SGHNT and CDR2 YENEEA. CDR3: CASSLETGDWNTQYF. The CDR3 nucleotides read TGTGCCAGCAGCTTAGAGACAGGGGATTGGAATACGCAGTATTTT.

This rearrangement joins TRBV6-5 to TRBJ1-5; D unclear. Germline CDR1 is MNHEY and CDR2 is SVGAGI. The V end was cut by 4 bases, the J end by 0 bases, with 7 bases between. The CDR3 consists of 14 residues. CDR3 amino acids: CASSSTPSNQPQHF. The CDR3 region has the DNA TGTGCCAGCAGTTCCACACCTAGCAATCAGCCCCAGCATTTT.